This T cell receptor beta chain derives from a study of blood T cells in healthy people across ages. Study-level results: Aged donors had fewer naive CD4+ cells and lower diversity than long-lived donors.

This CDR3 is built from 14 residues. Germline V gives CDR1 MGHRA, CDR2 YSYEKL. Trimming cost V 2 bases and J 4 bases, with 11 bases left between them. Through a sample-barcoded 5' primer and a J-beta primer mix, a second PCR was run for roughly 6 to 11 cycles. Each cDNA molecule, via a template-switch adaptor with 12 random nucleotides, was tagged. Each CDR3 protein is one row after TCRdb ran MiXCR on the 5' RACE reads. The table includes about 1.6 million distinct CDR3 sequences, around 36% detected once. The table lists this clonotype with many counts. The antigen remains unidentified. The gene calls are TRBV4-1 and TRBJ2-5, with a weak D call TRBD2 (5 bases). The receptor's source is a woman aged 25 to 39 in good health. Sequenced sample: blood. The CDR3, as DNA: TGCGCCAGCAGCCAAATTCAAGCGGTAGAGACCCAGTACTTC. Translated, it gives CASSQIQAVETQYF.